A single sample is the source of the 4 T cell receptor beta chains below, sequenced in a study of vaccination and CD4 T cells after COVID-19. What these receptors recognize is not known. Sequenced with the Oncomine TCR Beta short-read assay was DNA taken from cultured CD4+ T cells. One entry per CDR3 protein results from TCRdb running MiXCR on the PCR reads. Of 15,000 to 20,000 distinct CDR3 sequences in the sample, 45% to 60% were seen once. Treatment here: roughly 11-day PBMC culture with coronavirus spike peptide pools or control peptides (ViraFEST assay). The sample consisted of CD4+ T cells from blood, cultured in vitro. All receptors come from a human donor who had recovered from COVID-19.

The CDR3: CASSLGTGSLNYGYTF. CDR3 in DNA: TGTGCCAGCAGCTTAGGGACAGGCTCCCTGAACTATGGCTACACCTTC. The chain combines TRBV7-9 with TRBJ1-2, with 7 positions matching TRBD1. CDR1 and CDR2 (germline): SEHNR, FQNEAQ (reference sequence). The CDR3 totals 16 residues. The trim removed 1 base at V and 2 bases at J, leaving 7 bases unmatched.

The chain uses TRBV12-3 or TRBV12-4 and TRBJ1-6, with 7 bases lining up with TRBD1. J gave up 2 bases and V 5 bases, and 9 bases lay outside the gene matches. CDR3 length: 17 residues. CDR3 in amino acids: CASSAVWQGAYNSPLHF. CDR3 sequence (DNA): TGTGCCAGCAGTGCAGTTTGGCAGGGGGCCTATAATTCACCCCTCCACTTT.

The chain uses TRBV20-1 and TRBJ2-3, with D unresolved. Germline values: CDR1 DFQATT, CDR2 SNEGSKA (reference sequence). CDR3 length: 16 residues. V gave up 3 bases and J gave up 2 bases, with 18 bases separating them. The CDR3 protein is CSASLGQLAPTDTQYF. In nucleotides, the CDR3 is TGCAGTGCTAGTTTAGGTCAGCTCGCTCCCACAGATACGCAGTATTTT.

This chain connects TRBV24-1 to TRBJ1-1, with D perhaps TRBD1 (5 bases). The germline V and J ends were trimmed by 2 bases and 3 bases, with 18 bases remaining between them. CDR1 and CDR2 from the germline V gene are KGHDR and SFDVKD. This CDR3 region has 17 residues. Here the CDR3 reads CATSDSRGGSLHTEAFF. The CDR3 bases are TGTGCCACCAGTGATTCGCGGGGGGGGAGCCTGCACACTGAAGCTTTCTTT.